The source of this TCR beta chain is a study of T cells in localized non-small cell lung cancer. Study-wide findings and caveats: Greater T cell density in blood accompanied longer overall survival. As only one tumor region underwent sequencing, heterogeneity remains possible. Maximal T cell clonality occurred in uninvolved adjacent lung, with tumor ranking below it. In adjacent lung, a median roughly 60 of the top 100 tumor clones were found.

A note on this clone: The antigen is not known.

The assay was immunoSEQ multiplex PCR, and TCRdb's table has in-frame clones only and misses some. The sample contains tens of thousands of clones, about 87% of which appear only once. CDR3 length equals 15 residues. Germline assignment: CDR1 SGHVS and CDR2 FQNEAQ. V gave up 4 bases and J gave up 8 bases; unmatched junction bases: 8. The rearrangement links TRBV7-8 to TRBJ2-2; 9 positions match TRBD2. The sample here was peripheral blood, taken before any cancer treatment. This clonotype was sampled from a woman aged 35-75 years with stage I lung adenocarcinoma. Here the CDR3 reads CASSSRLAVRGELFF. In nucleotides, the CDR3 is TGTGCCAGCAGCTCCAGACTAGCGGTGAGGGGGGAGCTGTTTTTT.